This T cell receptor beta chain was observed in a study of monozygotic twins with inflammatory bowel disease. CDR1 is LNHNV and CDR2 is YYDKDF in the germline V gene (reference sequence). The CDR3 sequence is 14 residues long. A 6-nucleotide sample barcode was carried by the UMIs, which template switching added. TCRdb derives one entry per CDR3 protein from the 5' RACE reads, leaving out DNA. The sample holds roughly 100,000 distinct CDR3 sequences. Study-level findings and limits: Especially with disease activity, IBD patients shared fewer clonotypes with others than healthy twins did.

With respect to this clonotype: Its antigen is undetermined.

The sample taken for sequencing was blood. The V call is TRBV15, the J call TRBJ1-2. The TCR comes from a human donor with ulcerative colitis or Crohn's disease, or a healthy co-twin of an affected twin (not recorded which). The CDR3 here is CATSRDPEGDGYTF.